This T cell receptor (beta chain) is drawn from a study of shared clonotypes between healthy human individuals. Sequencing was performed with immunoSEQ multiplex PCR; in TCRdb, only in-frame clones are kept and a portion is missing. The sample records about 2.1 million clones, more than 85% being singletons. This clone was seen only once. Antigen: not known. Study-wide results and limits: The four-donor shared clonotypes exceeded non-shared clonotypes in generation probability, with non-shared ones scoring lower. Some naive CD4 clonotypes, around 4.7%, turned up in common across a few donors.

The CDR3 extends over 16 amino acids. Germline V lookup: CDR1 MDHEN, CDR2 SYDVKM. V lost 4 bases and J lost 0, with 14 bases in between. The naive CD8 subset, CD45RO-negative cells positively selected for CCR7, excluded terminally differentiated effector memory CD45RA+ cells. This sequence joins TRBV28 and TRBJ2-3; tentative D call: TRBD2 (5 bases). The specimen sequenced was naive CD8+ T cells from PBMCs. The receptor was derived from a man younger than 30 in good health. Some clones in this sample may be carry-over from other donors' samples. As DNA, the CDR3 is TGTGCCAGCAGTTCCCTGCGGCGGGCTAGCACAGATACGCAGTATTTT. This codes for CASSSLRRASTDTQYF.